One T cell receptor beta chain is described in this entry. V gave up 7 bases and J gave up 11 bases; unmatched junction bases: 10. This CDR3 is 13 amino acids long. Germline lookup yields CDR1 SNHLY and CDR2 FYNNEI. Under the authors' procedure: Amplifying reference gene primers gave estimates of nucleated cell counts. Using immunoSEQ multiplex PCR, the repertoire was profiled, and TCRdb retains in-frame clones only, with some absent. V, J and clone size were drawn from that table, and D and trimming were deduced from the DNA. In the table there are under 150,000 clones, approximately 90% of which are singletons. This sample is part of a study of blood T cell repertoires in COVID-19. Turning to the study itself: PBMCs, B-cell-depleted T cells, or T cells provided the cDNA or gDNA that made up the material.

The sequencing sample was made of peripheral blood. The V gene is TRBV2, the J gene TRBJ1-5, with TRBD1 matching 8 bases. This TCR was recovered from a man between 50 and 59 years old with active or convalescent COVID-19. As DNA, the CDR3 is TGTGCCAGCACCGAGGCTAACAGGGGGACCCAGCATTTT. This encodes CASTEANRGTQHF.